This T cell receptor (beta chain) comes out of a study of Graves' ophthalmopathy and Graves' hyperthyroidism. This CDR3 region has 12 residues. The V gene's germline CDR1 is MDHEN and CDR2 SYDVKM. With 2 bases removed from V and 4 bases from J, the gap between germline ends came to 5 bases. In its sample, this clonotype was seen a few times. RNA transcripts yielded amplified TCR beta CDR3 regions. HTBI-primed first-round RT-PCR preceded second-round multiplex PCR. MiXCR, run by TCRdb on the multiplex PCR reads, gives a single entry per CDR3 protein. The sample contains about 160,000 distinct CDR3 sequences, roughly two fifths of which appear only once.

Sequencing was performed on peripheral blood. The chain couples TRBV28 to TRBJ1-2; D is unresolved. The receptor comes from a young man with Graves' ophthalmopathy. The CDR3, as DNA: TGTGCCAGCAGTTTACAGTCCTATGGCTACACCTTC. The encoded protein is CASSLQSYGYTF.